Below are 9 T cell receptor beta chains sequenced from a single sample in a study of OX40 agonist ivuxolimab in advanced cancers. Repertoires were generated with immunoSEQ multiplex PCR, while TCRdb's copy carries only in-frame clones and drops some. The data contain about 73,000 clones, around nine tenths of them singletons. The specimen was CD4+ or CD8+ T cells sorted from blood, collected in a trial of the OX40 agonist ivuxolimab. The receptors come from an adult with an advanced solid tumor such as melanoma, head and neck, liver or kidney cancer.

This chain joins TRBV18 and TRBJ2-5, with 10 nucleotides matching TRBD1. The CDR3 length is 15 residues. Looked up from germline, CDR1 is KGHSH and CDR2 is LQKENI. The ends lost 6 bases at V and 4 bases at J; junction bases unmatched: 8. As DNA, the CDR3 is TGTGCCAGCTCGCCCGGGACAGGGGTAATAGAGACCCAGTACTTC. Protein sequence: CASSPGTGVIETQYF.

In this sample, this clone is medium-sized. The chain's CDR3 is CASKSPGGDTEAFF. In DNA, the CDR3 is TGTGCCAGTAAGTCCCCGGGGGGGGACACTGAAGCTTTCTTT. The chain joins TRBV19 to TRBJ1-1; TRBD1 is a possible D gene (5 bases). The length of the CDR3 is 14 residues. With 7 bases removed from V and 3 bases from J, the gap between germline ends came to 15 bases. The V gene's germline CDR1 is LNHDA and CDR2 SQIVND (reference sequence).

The gene calls are TRBV11-2 and TRBJ2-1; a possible D gene is TRBD1 (6 bases). Per germline, CDR1 SGHAT and CDR2 FQNNGV. The germline V and J ends were trimmed by 4 bases and 6 bases, with 19 bases remaining between them. The CDR3 totals 16 residues. The CDR3 loop reads CASSSYPTGRGNEQFF. The CDR3 nucleotides read TGTGCCAGCAGCTCTTACCCGACAGGCAGGGGCAATGAGCAGTTCTTC. The variable domain in full, with the rest retrieved from reference TRBV11-2 and TRBJ2-1, is EAGVAQSPRYKIIEKRQSVAFWCNPISGHATLYWYQQILGQGPKLLIQFQNNGVVDDSQLPKDRFSAERLKGVDSTLKIQPAKLEDSAVYLCASSSYPTGRGNEQFFGPGTRLTVL.

The chain combines TRBV6-4 with TRBJ2-1; D might be TRBD2 (5 bases). The CDR3 has 13 amino acids. From germline, CDR1 is MRHNA and CDR2 SNTAGT. V was trimmed by 10 bases and J by 1 base, leaving 11 bases between them. The CDR3 sequence is CATLSGSYNEQFF. The CDR3 DNA sequence: TGTGCCACGCTTTCGGGATCCTACAATGAGCAGTTCTTC.

This clone was counted only a few times. V is TRBV10-1 and J is TRBJ1-1, with D uncertain. The CDR3 is 13 amino acids. V was pared by 6 bases and J by 0 bases, with 8 bases between. Germline V lookup: CDR1 WNHNN, CDR2 SYGVQD (reference sequence). The CDR3, as DNA: TGCGCCAGCAGCCGAGATTTGAACACTGAAGCTTTCTTT. It codes for CASSRDLNTEAFF.

The chain couples TRBV25-1 to TRBJ2-2, with TRBD2 identical over 9 bases. This CDR3 is 16 amino acids long. CDR1 is MGHDK and CDR2 is SYGVNS in the germline V gene. J gave up 8 bases and V 8 bases, and 15 bases lay outside the gene matches. The CDR3 loop is CASALAGTLKGGELFF. CDR3 nucleotides: TGTGCCAGCGCACTAGCGGGTACCCTCAAGGGGGGGGAGCTGTTTTTT.

The gene calls are TRBV27 and TRBJ2-7; 7 positions agree with TRBD1. The junction had 7 bases not matched to a gene; V was cut back by 6 bases and J by 2 bases. CDR1 MNHEY and CDR2 SMNVEV come from the germline V gene (reference sequence). This CDR3 has 14 residues. The CDR3 here is CASRARDRAYEQYF. CDR3 coding DNA: TGTGCCAGCAGAGCTCGGGACAGAGCCTACGAGCAGTACTTC.

This clone appeared once. This chain links TRBV5-1 with TRBJ2-1, with 9 nucleotides matching TRBD2. The CDR3 is made up of 14 amino acids. The germline gives CDR1 SGHRS, CDR2 YFSETQ. V shed 4 bases, J shed 9 bases, and the junction held 8 bases outside the gene matches. CDR3 residues: CASSPVAGVVEQFF. CDR3 in DNA: TGCGCCAGCAGCCCGGTAGCGGGAGTAGTTGAGCAGTTCTTC.

The J gene is TRBJ1-3, the V gene TRBV5-1; D remains ambiguous. Trimming stripped 0 bases from V and 2 bases from J, with 9 bases between. CDR3 length: 15 residues. The germline gives CDR1 SGHRS, CDR2 YFSETQ. In DNA form, the CDR3 reads TGCGCCAGCAGCTTGGCCATGGGTCCTGGAAACACCATATATTTT. This translates into CASSLAMGPGNTIYF.